This TCR beta chain was captured in a study of blood T cell repertoires in COVID-19. Study information: The United States, Italy and Spain were the sources of the acute and convalescent COVID-19 samples. Sample material is recorded as cDNA or gDNA derived from T cells, B-cell-depleted T cells, or PBMCs.

As handled by the study authors: From reference gene primer amplification, estimates of nucleated cell counts were derived. Measured with immunoSEQ multiplex PCR; TCRdb has only the in-frame clones, and not every one. V and J calls plus clone size are reproduced from that table; the DNA served to infer D and trimming. The sample yields roughly 250,000 clones, around 85% seen once. V lost 2 bases to trimming and J lost 1 base, with 11 bases between them. In germline, CDR1 is MNHEY, CDR2 SVGAGI. CDR3 length: 15 amino acids. This clonotype was obtained from a woman aged 40 to 55 with active or convalescent COVID-19. Sequencing was done on a sample of peripheral blood. The V gene is TRBV6-5, the J gene TRBJ1-2, with no clear D. The CDR3 nucleotides read TGTGCCAGCAGTTACGGGGTCGGACTTAACTATGGCTACACCTTC. This translates into CASSYGVGLNYGYTF.